Here is one T cell receptor beta chain with its context. This sample is drawn from a study of blood T cell repertoires in COVID-19. Across the study: Samples representing acute and convalescent COVID-19 were sourced from the United States, Italy and Spain.

Trimming removed 0 bases from V and 12 bases from J, with 15 bases in between. The CDR3 is 15 residues long. Researchers sorted participants into cohorts using their self-reported clinical history. In the original processing: Counts of nucleated cells, estimated from reference gene primer amplification, were obtained. Clones were read by immunoSEQ multiplex PCR, and TCRdb kept only the in-frame ones, dropping some. Clone size and the V and J calls come from that table; the DNA yielded D and trimming. There are 220,000 or so clones in the sample; 90% occur only once, and more than 12% lies in the top ten.

The chain has TRBV23-1 and TRBJ1-6; possibly TRBD1 for D (5 bases). TRBV23-1 is classed as an ORF, of uncertain function. This receptor was obtained from a young man who had been exposed to COVID-19. The sample was PBMCs or T cells enriched from blood (not recorded which). DNA of the CDR3: TGCGCCAGCAGTCAATCTAGGAGGGGCCGAGGACCCCTCCACTTT. Amino acids: CASSQSRRGRGPLHF.